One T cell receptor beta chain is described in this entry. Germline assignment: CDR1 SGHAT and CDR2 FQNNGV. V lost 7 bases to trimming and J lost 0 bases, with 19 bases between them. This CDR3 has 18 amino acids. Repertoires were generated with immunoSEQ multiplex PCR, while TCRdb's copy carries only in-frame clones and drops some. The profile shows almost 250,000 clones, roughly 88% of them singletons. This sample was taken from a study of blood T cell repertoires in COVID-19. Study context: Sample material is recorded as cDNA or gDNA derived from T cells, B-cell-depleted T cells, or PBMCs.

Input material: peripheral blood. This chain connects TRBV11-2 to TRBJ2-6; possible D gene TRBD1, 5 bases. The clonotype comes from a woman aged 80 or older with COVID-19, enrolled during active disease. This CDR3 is CASTRASTWGSGANVLTF. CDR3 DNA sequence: TGTGCCAGCACCAGGGCATCGACCTGGGGCTCTGGGGCCAACGTCCTGACTTTC. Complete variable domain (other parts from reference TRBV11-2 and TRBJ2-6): EAGVAQSPRYKIIEKRQSVAFWCNPISGHATLYWYQQILGQGPKLLIQFQNNGVVDDSQLPKDRFSAERLKGVDSTLKIQPAKLEDSAVYLCASTRASTWGSGANVLTFGAGSRLTVL.